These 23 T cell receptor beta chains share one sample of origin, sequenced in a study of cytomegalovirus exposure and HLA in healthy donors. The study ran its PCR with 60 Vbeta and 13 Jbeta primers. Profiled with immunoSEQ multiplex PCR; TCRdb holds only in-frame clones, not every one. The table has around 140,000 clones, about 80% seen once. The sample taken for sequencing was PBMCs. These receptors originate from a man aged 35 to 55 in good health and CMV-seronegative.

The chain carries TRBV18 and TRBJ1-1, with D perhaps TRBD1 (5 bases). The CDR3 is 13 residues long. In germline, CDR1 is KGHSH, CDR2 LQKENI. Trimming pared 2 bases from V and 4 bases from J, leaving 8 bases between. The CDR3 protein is CASSPGDSTEAFF. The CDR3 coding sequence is TGTGCCAGCTCACCAGGGGACTCCACTGAAGCTTTCTTT. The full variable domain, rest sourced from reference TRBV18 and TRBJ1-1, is NAGVMQNPRHLVRRRGQEARLRCSPMKGHSHVYWYRQLPEEGLKFMVYLQKENIIDESGMPKERFSAEFPKEGPSILRIQQVVRGDSAAYFCASSPGDSTEAFFGQGTRLTVV.

CDR3 region: CASSSAPTGKNEQFF. The CDR3 DNA reads TGTGCCAGCAGCTCAGCCCCGACAGGGAAGAATGAGCAGTTCTTC. The V call is TRBV7-2, the J call TRBJ2-1, with 7 nucleotides matching TRBD1. The germline gives CDR1 SGHTA, CDR2 FQGNSA. The junction had 10 bases not matched to a gene; V was cut back by 4 bases and J by 7 bases. The CDR3 is made up of 15 amino acids.

The CDR3 loop reads CASSDPQLAPSSYEQYF. The DNA for the CDR3 is TGTGCCAGCAGTGACCCCCAACTAGCTCCTAGCTCCTACGAGCAGTACTTC. The chain recombines TRBV6-1 with TRBJ2-7; maybe TRBD2 (6 bases). The CDR3 is 17 residues long. The V end was cut by 3 bases, the J end by 0 bases, with 18 bases between. Germline CDR1 MNHNS, CDR2 SASEGT.

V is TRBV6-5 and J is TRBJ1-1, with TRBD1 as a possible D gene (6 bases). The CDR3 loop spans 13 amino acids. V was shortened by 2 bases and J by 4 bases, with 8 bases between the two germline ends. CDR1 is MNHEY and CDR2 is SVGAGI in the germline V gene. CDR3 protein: CASSYGQSTEAFF. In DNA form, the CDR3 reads TGTGCCAGCAGTTACGGACAGAGCACTGAAGCTTTCTTT.

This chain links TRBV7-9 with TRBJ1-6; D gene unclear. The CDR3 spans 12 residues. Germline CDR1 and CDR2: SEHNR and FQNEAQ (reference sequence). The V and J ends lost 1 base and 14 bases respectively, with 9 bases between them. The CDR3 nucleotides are TGTGCCAGCAGCTTAGATCAACGAGCCCTCCACTTT. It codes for CASSLDQRALHF. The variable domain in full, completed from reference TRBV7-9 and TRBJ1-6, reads DTGVSQNPRHKITKRGQNVTFRCDPISEHNRLYWYRQTLGQGPEFLTYFQNEAQLEKSRLLSDRFSAERPKGSFSTLEIQRTEQGDSAMYLCASSLDQRALHFGNGTRLTVT.

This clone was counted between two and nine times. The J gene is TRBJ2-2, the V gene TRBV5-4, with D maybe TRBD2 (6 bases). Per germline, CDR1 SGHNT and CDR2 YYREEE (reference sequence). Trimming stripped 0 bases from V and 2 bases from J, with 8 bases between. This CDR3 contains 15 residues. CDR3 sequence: CASSLGGENTGELFF. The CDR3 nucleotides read TGTGCCAGCAGCTTGGGGGGGGAAAACACCGGGGAGCTGTTTTTT.

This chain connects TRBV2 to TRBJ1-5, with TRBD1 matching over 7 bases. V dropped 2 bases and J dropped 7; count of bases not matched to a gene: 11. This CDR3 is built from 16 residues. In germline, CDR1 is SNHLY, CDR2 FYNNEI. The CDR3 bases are TGTGCCAGCAGTGAAAACAGACAGGGAGGAGGACAGCCCCAGCATTTT. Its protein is CASSENRQGGGQPQHF.

CDR3 region: CASSVMGDTETQYF. The CDR3 DNA sequence: TGTGCCAGCAGCGTAATGGGCGATACGGAGACCCAGTACTTC. The chain joins TRBV9 to TRBJ2-5; no clear D gene. This CDR3 comprises 14 residues. CDR1 and CDR2 from the germline V gene are SGDLS and YYNGEE. The V end lost 1 base, the J end lost 5 bases, and 12 bases lay between the germline ends.

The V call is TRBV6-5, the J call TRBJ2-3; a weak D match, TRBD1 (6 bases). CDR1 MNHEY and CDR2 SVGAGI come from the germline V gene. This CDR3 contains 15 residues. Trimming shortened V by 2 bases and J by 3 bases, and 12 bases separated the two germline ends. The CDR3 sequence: CASSYKGVGTDTQYF. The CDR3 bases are TGTGCCAGCAGTTACAAGGGGGTTGGGACAGATACGCAGTATTTT.

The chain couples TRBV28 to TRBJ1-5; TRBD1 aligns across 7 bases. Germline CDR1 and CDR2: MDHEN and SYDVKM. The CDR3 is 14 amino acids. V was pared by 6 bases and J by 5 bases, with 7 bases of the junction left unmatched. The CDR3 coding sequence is TGTGCCAGCAGGGGGGGACAGTCCTATCAGCCCCAGCATTTT. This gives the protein CASRGGQSYQPQHF.

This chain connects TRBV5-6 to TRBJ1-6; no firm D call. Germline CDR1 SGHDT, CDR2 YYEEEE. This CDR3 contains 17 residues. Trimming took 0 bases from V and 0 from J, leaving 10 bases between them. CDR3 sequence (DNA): TGTGCCAGCAGCTTGGCCGGGTCGAGCTCCTATAATTCACCCCTCCACTTT. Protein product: CASSLAGSSSYNSPLHF.

CDR3 in DNA: TGTGCCAGCAGTGAAGACCCACGGCGGGGGTCCCAGTACTTC. Amino acids: CASSEDPRRGSQYF. The V gene is TRBV25-1, the J gene TRBJ2-5, with 7 bases lining up with TRBD2. Trimming took 2 bases from V and 9 from J; bases not matched to a gene: 9. Looked up from germline, CDR1 is MGHDK and CDR2 is SYGVNS. This CDR3 is 14 amino acids long.

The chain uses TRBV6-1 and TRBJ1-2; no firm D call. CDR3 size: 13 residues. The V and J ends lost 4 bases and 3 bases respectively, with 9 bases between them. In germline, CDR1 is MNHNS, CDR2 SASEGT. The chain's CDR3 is CASSAREDYGYTF. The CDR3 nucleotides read TGTGCCAGCAGTGCGAGAGAGGACTATGGCTACACCTTC.

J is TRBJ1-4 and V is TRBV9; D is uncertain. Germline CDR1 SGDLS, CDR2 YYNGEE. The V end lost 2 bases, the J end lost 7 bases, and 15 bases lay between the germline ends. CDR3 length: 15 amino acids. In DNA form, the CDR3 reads TGTGCCAGCAGCGTTGGACTCCCAGCGGGTGAAAAACTGTTTTTT. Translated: CASSVGLPAGEKLFF.

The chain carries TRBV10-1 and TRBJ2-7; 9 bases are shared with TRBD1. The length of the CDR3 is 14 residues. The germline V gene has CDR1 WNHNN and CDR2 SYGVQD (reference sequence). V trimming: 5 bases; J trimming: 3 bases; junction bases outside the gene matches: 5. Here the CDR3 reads CASSTGGAFYEQYF. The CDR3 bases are TGCGCCAGCAGTACAGGGGGCGCGTTCTACGAGCAGTACTTC.

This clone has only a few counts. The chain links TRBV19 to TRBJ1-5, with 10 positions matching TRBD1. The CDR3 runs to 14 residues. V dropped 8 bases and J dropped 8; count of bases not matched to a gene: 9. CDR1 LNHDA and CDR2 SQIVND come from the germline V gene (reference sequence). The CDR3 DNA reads TGTGCCAGTCAGGGGGGACAGGGGTTCAAGCCCCAGCATTTT. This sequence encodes CASQGGQGFKPQHF. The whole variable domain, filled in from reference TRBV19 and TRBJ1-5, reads DGGITQSPKYLFRKEGQNVTLSCEQNLNHDAMYWYRQDPGQGLRLIYYSQIVNDFQKGDIAEGYSVSREKKESFPLTVTSAQKNPTAFYLCASQGGQGFKPQHFGDGTRLSIL.

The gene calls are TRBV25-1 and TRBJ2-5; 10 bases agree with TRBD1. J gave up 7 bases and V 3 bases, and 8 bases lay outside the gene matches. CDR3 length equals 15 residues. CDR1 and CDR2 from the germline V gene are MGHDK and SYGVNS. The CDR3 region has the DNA TGTGCCAGCAGTGAGATCGGGACAGGGGAAGGGACCCAGTACTTC. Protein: CASSEIGTGEGTQYF.

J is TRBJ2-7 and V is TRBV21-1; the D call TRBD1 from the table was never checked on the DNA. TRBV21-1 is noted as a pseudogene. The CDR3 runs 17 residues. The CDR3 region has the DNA TGTGCCAGCAGCAAACGAACCTTTATTAGGACAGGGGACGAGCAGTACTTC. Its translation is CASSKRTFIRTGDEQYF.

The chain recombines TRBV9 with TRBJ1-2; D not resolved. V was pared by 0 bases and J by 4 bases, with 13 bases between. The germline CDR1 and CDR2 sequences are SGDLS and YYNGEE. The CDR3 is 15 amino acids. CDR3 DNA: TGTGCCAGCAGCGTAGCGGCAGGCTCTGGCTATGGCTACACCTTC. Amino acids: CASSVAAGSGYGYTF.

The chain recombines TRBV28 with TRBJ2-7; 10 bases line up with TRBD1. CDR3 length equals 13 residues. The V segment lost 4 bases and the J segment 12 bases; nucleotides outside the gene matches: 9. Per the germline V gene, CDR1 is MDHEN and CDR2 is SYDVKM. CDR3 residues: CASSSMTGGSGYF. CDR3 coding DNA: TGTGCCAGCAGTTCTATGACAGGGGGCAGTGGGTACTTC.

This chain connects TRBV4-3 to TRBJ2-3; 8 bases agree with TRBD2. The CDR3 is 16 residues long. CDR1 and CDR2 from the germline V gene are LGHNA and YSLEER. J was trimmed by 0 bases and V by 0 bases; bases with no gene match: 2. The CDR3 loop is CASSQDRGGSTDTQYF. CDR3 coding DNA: TGCGCCAGCAGCCAAGATCGGGGGGGTAGCACAGATACGCAGTATTTT.

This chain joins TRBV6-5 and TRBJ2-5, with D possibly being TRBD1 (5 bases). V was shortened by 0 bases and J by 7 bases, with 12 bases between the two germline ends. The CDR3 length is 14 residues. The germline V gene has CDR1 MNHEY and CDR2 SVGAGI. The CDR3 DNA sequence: TGTGCCAGCAGTTACTCGGGGCCAGGGCGGACCCAGTACTTC. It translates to CASSYSGPGRTQYF.

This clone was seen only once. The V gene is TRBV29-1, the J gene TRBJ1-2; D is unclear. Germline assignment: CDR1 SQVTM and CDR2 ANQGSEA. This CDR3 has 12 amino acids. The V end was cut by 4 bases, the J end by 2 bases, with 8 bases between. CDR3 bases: TGCAGCGTTGCCGACGGGAACTATGGCTACACCTTC. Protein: CSVADGNYGYTF.